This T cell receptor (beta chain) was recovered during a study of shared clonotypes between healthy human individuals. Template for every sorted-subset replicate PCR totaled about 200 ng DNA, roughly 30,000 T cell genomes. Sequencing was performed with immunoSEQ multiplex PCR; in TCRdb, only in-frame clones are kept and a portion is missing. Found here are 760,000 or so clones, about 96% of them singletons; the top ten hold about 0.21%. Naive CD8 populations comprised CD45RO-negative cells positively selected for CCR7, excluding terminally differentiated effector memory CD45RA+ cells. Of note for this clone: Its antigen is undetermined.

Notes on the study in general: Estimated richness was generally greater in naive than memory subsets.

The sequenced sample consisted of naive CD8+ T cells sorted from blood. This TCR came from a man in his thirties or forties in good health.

CDR3 amino acids: CSVGGSVLLYTTEAFF. CDR3 nucleotide sequence: TGCAGCGTTGGGGGATCGGTCTTGCTGTACACGACTGAAGCTTTCTTT. This sequence joins TRBV29-1 and TRBJ1-1; D is unresolved. Trimming removed 4 bases at V and 5 bases at J, with 23 bases between. The CDR3 covers 16 residues. In germline, CDR1 is SQVTM, CDR2 ANQGSEA.